A single sample gave rise to the 6 T cell receptor beta chains below, sequenced in a study of T cell responses to AZD1222 COVID-19 vaccine. Assay: immunoSEQ multiplex PCR; the TCRdb copy retains only in-frame clones and omits some. Counted here are 100,000 to 140,000 clones, over 80% occurring once; the ten biggest clones make up 8% to 10%. The input for sequencing was peripheral blood, taken 28 days after the second AZD1222 dose. These receptors were taken from an adult who received the AZD1222 COVID-19 vaccine.

The V and J genes are TRBV6-4 and TRBJ2-2; weak D call: TRBD2 (6 bases). Germline V gives CDR1 MRHNA, CDR2 SNTAGT. The CDR3 is made up of 14 amino acids. The V and J ends lost 0 bases and 4 bases respectively, with 6 bases between them. The CDR3 spells CASSDSGGTGELFF. CDR3 nucleotides: TGTGCCAGCAGTGACTCGGGGGGCACCGGGGAGCTGTTTTTT.

The rearrangement joins TRBV29-1 to TRBJ2-1, with 8 bases identical to TRBD2. Germline V CDR1 and CDR2: SQVTM, ANQGSEA. Trimming cost V 4 bases and J 4 bases; bases outside gene matches: 6. The CDR3 has 14 amino acids. CDR3 in amino acids: CSVVGLGVYNEQFF. Written as DNA, the CDR3 is TGCAGCGTTGTGGGACTAGGGGTTTACAATGAGCAGTTCTTC.

The chain uses TRBV7-8 and TRBJ1-5; D gene unclear. This CDR3 spans 16 amino acids. Trimming pared 5 bases from V and 0 bases from J, leaving 14 bases between. Germline CDR1 is SGHVS and CDR2 is FQNEAQ. In DNA form, the CDR3 reads TGTGCCAGCAGCCCCGCGGCATCAAATAGCAATCAGCCCCAGCATTTT. Residues: CASSPAASNSNQPQHF.

This chain joins TRBV7-9 and TRBJ1-1; the D gene is possibly TRBD1 (6 bases). The V and J ends lost 2 bases and 6 bases respectively, with 16 bases between them. The V gene's germline CDR1 is SEHNR and CDR2 FQNEAQ (reference sequence). The CDR3 has 15 residues. The CDR3 protein is CASSLKSGAGSEAFF. Here the CDR3 DNA reads TGTGCCAGCAGCTTAAAGTCAGGGGCCGGATCTGAAGCTTTCTTT. The complete variable domain, with remaining parts taken from reference TRBV7-9 and TRBJ1-1, reads DTGVSQNPRHKITKRGQNVTFRCDPISEHNRLYWYRQTLGQGPEFLTYFQNEAQLEKSRLLSDRFSAERPKGSFSTLEIQRTEQGDSAMYLCASSLKSGAGSEAFFGQGTRLTVV.

The chain couples TRBV5-5 to TRBJ1-5; possibly TRBD1 for D (5 bases). V was shortened by 4 bases and J by 6 bases, with 20 bases between the two germline ends. The CDR3 length is 16 residues. The germline V gene encodes CDR1 SGHKS and CDR2 YYEKEE (reference sequence). The CDR3 DNA sequence: TGTGCCAGCAGCCCCCCCCCTCAAGCTCAGGGTCAGCCCCAGCATTTT. Its protein product is CASSPPPQAQGQPQHF.

The gene calls are TRBV2 and TRBJ2-1; 12 bases map to TRBD2. The germline CDR1 and CDR2 sequences are SNHLY and FYNNEI. This CDR3 is 15 amino acids long. The V and J ends lost 7 bases and 6 bases, in that order; junction bases with no gene match: 7. The CDR3 loop reads CASKITSGGSNEQFF. Written as DNA, the CDR3 is TGTGCCAGCAAGATCACTAGCGGGGGGTCCAATGAGCAGTTCTTC. Supplemented by reference TRBV2 and TRBJ2-1, the full variable domain reads EPEVTQTPSHQVTQMGQEVILRCVPISNHLYFYWYRQILGQKVEFLVSFYNNEISEKSEIFDDQFSVERPDGSNFTLKIRSTKLEDSAMYFCASKITSGGSNEQFFGPGTRLTVL.